These T cell receptor beta chains were read from a single sample in a study of T cell responses to AZD1222 COVID-19 vaccine. Repertoires were generated with immunoSEQ multiplex PCR, while TCRdb's copy carries only in-frame clones and drops some. Of around 180,000 clones listed, around 90% are singletons. This specimen was peripheral blood, taken on day 0 of AZD1222 vaccination. The source of these receptors is an adult in good health. Each CDR3 is given with its conserved first and last residue. D genes are given only for firm matches. Part of the rows lack a size; the others show once, few, many or a class for expanded clones.

v_call	clone_size	j_call	d_call	cdr3_nt	cdr3_aa
TRBV10-1	-	TRBJ1-1	-	TGCGCCAGCAGTGAACCCGGGGGCAGAGCTGAAGCTTTCTTT	CASSEPGGRAEAFF
TRBV28	-	TRBJ1-5	-	TGTGCCAGCAGGCCAGGATTTAGCAATCAGCCCCAGCATTTT	CASRPGFSNQPQHF
TRBV29-1	-	TRBJ2-2	TRBD2	TGCAGCGCAGTGGGGCTAGCGGGAGTAGGCACCGGGGAGCTGTTTTTT	CSAVGLAGVGTGELFF
TRBV2	-	TRBJ2-3	-	TGTGCCAGCAGTGAAGCGCGGCGCCTTTTTGTTACGCAGTATTTT	CASSEARRLFVTQYF
TRBV6-6	-	TRBJ2-7	-	TGTGCCAGCAGTCCGTACACAGGGTCGTTTTACTTCGAGCAGTACTTC	CASSPYTGSFYFEQYF
TRBV6-5	-	TRBJ1-6	-	TGTGCCAGCAGTTACTCGAACAGGGTGGATTCACCCCTCCACTTT	CASSYSNRVDSPLHF
TRBV5-4	-	TRBJ2-7	-	TGTGCCAGCAGCAAACCCGGGACAGAGCAGTACTTC	CASSKPGTEQYF
TRBV2	-	TRBJ1-4	TRBD1	TGTGCCAGCAGCCCCGAACAGGGGACTAATGAAAAACTGTTTTTT	CASSPEQGTNEKLFF
TRBV19	-	TRBJ1-6	-	TGTGCCAGTAGTATGTTCCCCCAAAATTCACCCCTCCACTTT	CASSMFPQNSPLHF
TRBV19	once	TRBJ1-3	-	TGTGCCTCCGGGACACTTGGGTCTGGAAACACCATATATTTT	CASGTLGSGNTIYF
TRBV6-5	few	TRBJ1-1	-	TGTGCCAGCTATTCTGGGCAGATTAACACTGAAGCTTTCTTT	CASYSGQINTEAFF
TRBV5-1	-	TRBJ1-1	TRBD1	TGCGCCAGCAGGCAGACAGGGGCGGCTGAAGCTTTCTTT	CASRQTGAAEAFF
TRBV6-5	-	TRBJ2-1	TRBD2	TGTGCCAGCATCGCACTAGCGGGGGCCAATGAGCAGTTCTTC	CASIALAGANEQFF
TRBV27	-	TRBJ1-1	-	TGTGCCAGCAGCCTAGTCCAGGGCACTGAAGCTTTCTTT	CASSLVQGTEAFF
TRBV5-1	-	TRBJ1-3	-	TGCGCCAGCAGCTTCGCAGGGGCTGGAAACACCATATATTTT	CASSFAGAGNTIYF